One sample yielded the 4 T cell receptor beta chains listed below, sequenced in a study of T cells in Graves' hyperthyroidism and ophthalmopathy. It was RNA transcripts that yielded the amplified TCR beta CDR3 regions. The TCR CDR3 first-round RT-PCR relied on the HTBI primer set. MiXCR, run by TCRdb on the multiplex PCR reads, gives a single entry per CDR3 protein. The sample shows around 390,000 distinct CDR3 sequences, 14% of them seen only once. The sequenced sample consisted of blood. The receptors stem from a woman aged 25 to 39 with Graves' ophthalmopathy.

This chain uses TRBV12-3 or TRBV12-4 with TRBJ1-4, with 7 bases fitting TRBD1. The CDR3 is 16 residues long. J was trimmed by 3 bases and V by 5 bases; bases with no gene match: 9. CDR3 DNA sequence: TGTGCCAGCAGTCCCAGGGGGAGGGGGGCTAATGAAAAACTGTTTTTT. It is translated as CASSPRGRGANEKLFF.

The genes are TRBV7-9 and TRBJ2-5; 14 bases map to TRBD2. V lost 4 bases and J lost 7; bases outside the gene matches: 8. CDR1 and CDR2 from the germline V gene are SEHNR and FQNEAQ (reference sequence). The CDR3 loop spans 16 amino acids. CDR3 in DNA: TGTGCCAGCAGCTCTCGGACTAGCGGGGGGATCGGGACCCAGTACTTC. This gives the protein CASSSRTSGGIGTQYF.

The rearrangement joins TRBV19 to TRBJ1-2; the match to TRBD1 covers 11 bases. The J segment lost 8 bases and the V segment lost 9 bases, leaving 14 bases of the junction unmatched. Germline-derived CDR1 and CDR2 are LNHDA and SQIVND (reference sequence). The CDR3 loop spans 15 amino acids. This CDR3 is CASSKPDRGRLGYTF. For the CDR3, the DNA is TGTGCCAGCTCGAAACCGGACAGGGGGCGTCTCGGCTACACCTTC.

This clonotype has just a few counts. The chain recombines TRBV27 with TRBJ1-2; 9 bases match TRBD1. The CDR3 length is 14 residues. Germline assignment: CDR1 MNHEY and CDR2 SMNVEV (reference sequence). V lost 4 bases to trimming and J lost 4 bases; unmatched junction nucleotides: 4. Here the CDR3 DNA reads TGTGCCAGCAGTTGGACAGGGGAGAGCTATGGCTACACCTTC. It specifies CASSWTGESYGYTF.